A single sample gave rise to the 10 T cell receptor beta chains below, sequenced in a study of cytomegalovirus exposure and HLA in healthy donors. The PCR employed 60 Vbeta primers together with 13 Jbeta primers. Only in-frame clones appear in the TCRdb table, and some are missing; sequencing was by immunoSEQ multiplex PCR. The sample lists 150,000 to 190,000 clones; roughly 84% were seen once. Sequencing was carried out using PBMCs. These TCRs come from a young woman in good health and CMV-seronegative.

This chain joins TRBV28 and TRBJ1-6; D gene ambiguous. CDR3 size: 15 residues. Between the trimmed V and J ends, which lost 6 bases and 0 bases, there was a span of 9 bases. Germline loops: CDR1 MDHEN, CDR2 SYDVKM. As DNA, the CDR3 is TGTGCCAGCAGGGTCGGGAGCTCCTATAATTCACCCCTCCACTTT. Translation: CASRVGSSYNSPLHF.

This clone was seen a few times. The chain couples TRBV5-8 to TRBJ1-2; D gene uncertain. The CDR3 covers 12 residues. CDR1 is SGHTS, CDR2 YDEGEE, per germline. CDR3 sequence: CPLAQVNYGYTF. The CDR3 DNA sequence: TGTCCGTTGGCCCAGGTAAACTATGGCTACACCTTC.

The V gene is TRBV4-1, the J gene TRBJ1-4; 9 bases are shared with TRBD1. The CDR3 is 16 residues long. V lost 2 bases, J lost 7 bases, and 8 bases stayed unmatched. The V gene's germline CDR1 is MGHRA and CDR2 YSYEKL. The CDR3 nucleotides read TGCGCCAGCAGCCAACCTTACAGGGGGCGCGGTGAAAAACTGTTTTTT. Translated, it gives CASSQPYRGRGEKLFF.

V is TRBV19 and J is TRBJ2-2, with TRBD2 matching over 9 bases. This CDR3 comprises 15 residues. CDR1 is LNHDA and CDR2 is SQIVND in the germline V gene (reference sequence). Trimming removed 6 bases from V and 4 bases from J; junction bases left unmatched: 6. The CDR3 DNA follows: TGTGCCAGTAGGCCGGGACTAGCACCCACCGGGGAGCTGTTTTTT. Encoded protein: CASRPGLAPTGELFF.

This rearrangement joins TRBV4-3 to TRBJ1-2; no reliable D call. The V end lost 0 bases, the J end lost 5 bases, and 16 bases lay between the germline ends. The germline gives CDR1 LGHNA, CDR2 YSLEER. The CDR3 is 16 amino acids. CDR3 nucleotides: TGCGCCAGCAGCCAAGACCTATGGTCGTCGGGTTATGGCTACACCTTC. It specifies CASSQDLWSSGYGYTF.

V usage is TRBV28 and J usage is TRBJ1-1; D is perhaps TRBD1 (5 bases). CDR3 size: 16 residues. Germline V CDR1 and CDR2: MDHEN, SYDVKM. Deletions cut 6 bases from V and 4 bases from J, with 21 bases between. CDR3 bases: TGTGCCAGCAGGGCGGGACTCCGGGGGGTGGGCACTGAAGCTTTCTTT. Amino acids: CASRAGLRGVGTEAFF.

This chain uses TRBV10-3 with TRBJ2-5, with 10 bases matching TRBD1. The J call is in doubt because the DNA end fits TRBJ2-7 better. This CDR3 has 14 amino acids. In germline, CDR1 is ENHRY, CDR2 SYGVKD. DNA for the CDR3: TGTGCCATCGGGAGGACAGGGGGCTCCTACGAGCAGTACTTC. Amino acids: CAIGRTGGSYEQYF.

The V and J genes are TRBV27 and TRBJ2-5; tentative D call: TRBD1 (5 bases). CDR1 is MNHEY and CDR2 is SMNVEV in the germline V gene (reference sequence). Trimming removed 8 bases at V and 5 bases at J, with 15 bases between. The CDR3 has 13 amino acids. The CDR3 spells CASSPRERETQYF. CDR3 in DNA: TGTGCCAGCTCCCCCAGGGAAAGGGAGACCCAGTACTTC.

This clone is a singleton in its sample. The CDR3 loop reads CAWMDGISTGELFF. The CDR3 DNA reads TGTGCCTGGATGGACGGGATCAGCACCGGGGAGCTGTTTTTT. J is TRBJ2-2 and V is TRBV30; D may be TRBD2 (5 bases). The ends were cut back, 4 bases at V and 4 bases at J, with 13 bases in the middle. This CDR3 has 14 residues. Looked up from germline, CDR1 is GTSNPN and CDR2 is SVGIG (reference sequence).

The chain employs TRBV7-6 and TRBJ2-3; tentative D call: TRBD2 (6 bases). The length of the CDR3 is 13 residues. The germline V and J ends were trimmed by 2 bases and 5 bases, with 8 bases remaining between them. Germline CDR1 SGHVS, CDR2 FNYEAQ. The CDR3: CASSLWEVDTQYF. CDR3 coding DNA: TGTGCCAGCAGCTTATGGGAGGTAGATACGCAGTATTTT.